This T cell receptor beta chain was captured by sequencing in a study of OX40 agonist ivuxolimab in advanced cancers. Overall study context: Three individuals attained partial responses, comprising one hepatocellular carcinoma case and two cutaneous melanoma cases.

The CDR3 spans 18 residues. On this clone: The antigen is unknown.

Study-wide points: Partial responders at 0.1-3.0 mg/kg showed near-lowest clonal expansion. Some nonresponders also had low normalized T-cell clonal expansion. In general, CD8+ T cells held more expanded clones than CD4+ did, on average.

The repertoire was sequenced with immunoSEQ multiplex PCR; TCRdb's copy has only in-frame clones and lacks some. The sample has some 63,000 clones; around 93% are singletons. The sequence was collected from an adult with an advanced solid tumor such as melanoma, head and neck, liver or kidney cancer. The V gene is TRBV1, the J gene TRBJ2-1; the DNA was not compared with TRBD2, the D call given in the table. TRBV1 is a documented pseudogene. The specimen comprised CD4+ or CD8+ T cells sorted from blood, sampled in a trial of the OX40 agonist ivuxolimab. The CDR3 sequence is CTSSQDSLGDSLRNEQFF. CDR3 bases: TGCACCAGCAGCCAAGATAGCCTCGGGGACTCCCTTCGCAATGAGCAGTTCTTC.